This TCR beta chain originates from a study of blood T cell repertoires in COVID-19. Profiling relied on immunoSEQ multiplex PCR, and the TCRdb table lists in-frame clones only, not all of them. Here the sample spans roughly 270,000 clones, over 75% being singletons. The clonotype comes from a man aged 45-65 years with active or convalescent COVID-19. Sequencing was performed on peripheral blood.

CDR3 DNA sequence: TGCGCCAGCAGTCCTAATACAGATACGCAGTATTTT. Translated: CASSPNTDTQYF. The V and J genes are TRBV5-1 and TRBJ2-3; D ambiguous. The length of the CDR3 is 12 residues. From germline, CDR1 is SGHRS and CDR2 YFSETQ. V was pared by 5 bases and J by 3 bases, with 7 bases between.